The 22 T cell receptor beta chains below were found in one sample sequenced in a study of T cells in Graves' hyperthyroidism and ophthalmopathy. From RNA transcripts, TCR beta CDR3 regions were amplified. The study used the HTBI primer set for a first-round RT-PCR of the TCR CDR3. A single record per CDR3 protein comes from TCRdb applying MiXCR to the multiplex PCR reads. The sample lists about 640,000 distinct CDR3 sequences, about a fifth occurring once. Sequences were obtained from blood. The receptors were sampled from a young man with Graves' ophthalmopathy.

Notes on this clonotype: A junction end diverges from the germline sequence, so it may reflect a read error. The rearrangement joins TRBV12-3 or TRBV12-4 to TRBJ1-1; 7 positions match TRBD1. This CDR3 contains 15 residues. In DNA form, the CDR3 reads TGTGCCAGCAGTTTAGCGGACAGGCCGAACACTGAAGCTCTCTTT. Its translation is CASSLADRPNTEALF.

The CDR3 DNA follows: TGCGCCAGCAGCCGCAAACAGGGAACTGAAGCTTTCTTT. Its protein product is CASSRKQGTEAFF. The chain uses TRBV4-1 and TRBJ1-1; TRBD1 might be the D (6 bases). Trimming removed 4 bases at V and 5 bases at J, with 11 bases between. Looked up from germline, CDR1 is MGHRA and CDR2 is YSYEKL. This CDR3 is 13 amino acids long.

In its sample, this clonotype was seen many times. The V call is TRBV13, the J call TRBJ2-7; 9 bases match TRBD1. Germline V CDR1 and CDR2: PRHDT, FYEKMQ (reference sequence). Losses at the gene ends were 5 bases for V and 2 bases for J; bases not matched to a gene: 16. The CDR3 covers 18 residues. The CDR3 DNA sequence: TGTGCCAGCAGCCACAGGGGGCGACCCGGGACTTCAGCCTACGAGCAGTACTTC. The encoded protein is CASSHRGRPGTSAYEQYF.

This clonotype showed up just a few times. The CDR3 region has the DNA TGTGCCAGCAGTCTTCTTCCGTATAATTCACCCCTCCACTTT. Protein sequence: CASSLLPYNSPLHF. The rearrangement joins TRBV28 to TRBJ1-6, with D unresolved. CDR1 and CDR2 (germline): MDHEN, SYDVKM. Trimming cost V 5 bases and J 4 bases, with 9 bases left between them. The CDR3 length is 14 residues.

This clonotype has ten or more counts. The chain links TRBV28 to TRBJ1-2, with D unclear. The CDR3 is made up of 11 amino acids. The germline CDR1 and CDR2 sequences are MDHEN and SYDVKM. V lost 4 bases, J lost 5 bases, and 5 bases lay in between. The chain's CDR3 is CASSSQYGYTF. The CDR3 DNA reads TGTGCCAGCAGTTCACAGTATGGCTACACCTTC.

This clonotype has at least ten counts. The V call is TRBV7-9, the J call TRBJ2-1, with D maybe TRBD2 (6 bases). This CDR3 contains 16 residues. Per germline, CDR1 SEHNR and CDR2 FQNEAQ (reference sequence). Trimming removed 3 bases at V and 2 bases at J, with 14 bases between. The CDR3 nucleotides read TGTGCCAGCAGCTTCCCGGGACTCGTTACCTACAATGAGCAGTTCTTC. Protein product: CASSFPGLVTYNEQFF.

This clonotype was seen many times. V gene TRBV6-5 combines with J gene TRBJ2-7; no reliable D call. V was clipped by 0 bases and J by 5 bases, with 8 bases between them. Germline-derived CDR1 and CDR2 are MNHEY and SVGAGI. CDR3 size: 13 residues. The CDR3 is CASSYSDGNEQYF. CDR3 DNA sequence: TGTGCCAGCAGTTACTCGGACGGCAACGAGCAGTACTTC.

This chain links TRBV20-1 with TRBJ2-7; D perhaps matches TRBD2 (6 bases). The CDR3 contains 15 residues. CDR1 and CDR2 from the germline V gene are DFQATT and SNEGSKA (reference sequence). Trimming shortened V by 3 bases and J by 7 bases, and 22 bases separated the two germline ends. The chain's CDR3 is CSASGGRTFSGEQYF. For the CDR3, the DNA is TGCAGTGCTAGTGGGGGGAGGACATTCTCTGGGGAGCAGTACTTC.

This clonotype has more than one count but fewer than ten. This chain uses TRBV20-1 with TRBJ2-5, with 10 bases that match TRBD2. Germline CDR1 DFQATT, CDR2 SNEGSKA (reference sequence). The CDR3 runs 18 residues. The V segment lost 0 bases and the J segment 5 bases; nucleotides outside the gene matches: 15. CDR3 in amino acids: CSARDIRAGGPDWETQYF. The CDR3 nucleotides read TGCAGTGCTAGAGATATACGAGCGGGAGGGCCCGATTGGGAGACCCAGTACTTC.

The rearrangement links TRBV2 to TRBJ2-1; 8 bases are shared with TRBD2. The CDR3 is made up of 13 amino acids. Germline-derived CDR1 and CDR2 are SNHLY and FYNNEI. V gave up 6 bases and J gave up 7 bases; unmatched junction bases: 5. The CDR3 nucleotides are TGTGCCAGCAGAAGACTAGCGCAAAATGAGCAGTTCTTC. Translation gives CASRRLAQNEQFF.

The J gene is TRBJ2-2, the V gene TRBV6-2 or TRBV6-3; D call uncertain. Trimming removed 0 bases from V and 4 bases from J, with 9 bases in between. The germline V gene has CDR1 MNHEY and CDR2 SVGEGT. The CDR3 consists of 15 residues. CDR3 protein: CASSYSGLSTGELFF. In DNA, the CDR3 is TGTGCCAGCAGTTACTCAGGCCTATCCACCGGGGAGCTGTTTTTT.

This clonotype has a count of ten or more. The chain combines TRBV11-2 with TRBJ2-1; D remains unclear. The CDR3 covers 17 residues. Deletions cut 2 bases from V and 7 bases from J, with 21 bases between. Germline V gene data show CDR1 as SGHAT and CDR2 as FQNNGV. CDR3 protein: CASSLSAPGPDGNEQFF. The CDR3 DNA follows: TGTGCCAGCAGCTTATCCGCACCGGGCCCCGATGGAAATGAGCAGTTCTTC.

This clonotype was picked up a small number of times. V and J are TRBV20-1 and TRBJ1-1; the match to TRBD1 covers 9 bases. V dropped 1 base and J dropped 11; count of bases not matched to a gene: 8. This CDR3 comprises 13 residues. Germline CDR1 is DFQATT and CDR2 is SNEGSKA (reference sequence). The CDR3 here is CSARAAWDREAFF. CDR3 sequence (DNA): TGCAGTGCTAGAGCCGCTTGGGACAGGGAGGCTTTCTTT.

This clonotype came up a few times. The CDR3 region is CSASALTVSYNEQFF. CDR3 coding DNA: TGCAGTGCTAGCGCACTGACGGTTTCCTACAATGAGCAGTTCTTC. The chain has TRBV20-1 and TRBJ2-1; D call uncertain. V was pared by 3 bases and J by 1 base, with 13 bases between. Germline values: CDR1 DFQATT, CDR2 SNEGSKA (reference sequence). This CDR3 is 15 amino acids long.

Many counts were recorded for this clonotype. This rearrangement joins TRBV6-1 to TRBJ2-7; D is perhaps TRBD1 (6 bases). The CDR3 covers 15 residues. Per the germline V gene, CDR1 is MNHNS and CDR2 is SASEGT. V lost 4 bases and J lost 2, with 15 bases in between. CDR3 nucleotides: TGTGCCAGCAGTGTTGTCCGGGACAATACCTACGAGCAGTACTTC. Amino acids: CASSVVRDNTYEQYF.

This clonotype appeared many times. The chain couples TRBV28 to TRBJ2-3, with 9 nucleotides matching TRBD2. This CDR3 has 15 residues. With V trimmed by 5 bases and J by 6 bases, 9 bases remained unmatched. CDR1 is MDHEN, CDR2 SYDVKM, per germline. The CDR3 DNA sequence: TGTGCCAGCAGTATACCGGGACTAGCTGGGGATACGCAGTATTTT. As protein: CASSIPGLAGDTQYF.

This chain joins TRBV5-5 and TRBJ2-7; D is ambiguous. Germline V gives CDR1 SGHKS, CDR2 YYEKEE (reference sequence). V lost 2 bases and J 7 bases, leaving 16 bases between the germline ends. The CDR3 sequence is 14 residues long. CDR3 in amino acids: CASSFLGIDGEQYF. CDR3 in DNA: TGTGCCAGCAGCTTCCTGGGCATCGATGGTGAGCAGTACTTC.

This rearrangement joins TRBV7-9 to TRBJ1-1, with TRBD1 as a possible D gene (5 bases). The ends were cut back, 11 bases at V and 3 bases at J, with 10 bases in the middle. Looked up from germline, CDR1 is SEHNR and CDR2 is FQNEAQ (reference sequence). This CDR3 has 11 residues. The CDR3 reads CAGRGDTEAFF. The CDR3 DNA reads as TGTGCCGGGCGGGGGGACACTGAAGCTTTCTTT.

V and J are TRBV7-2 and TRBJ1-6, with TRBD1 matching over 8 bases. The ends lost 3 bases at V and 7 bases at J; junction bases unmatched: 5. In germline, CDR1 is SGHTA, CDR2 FQGNSA. This CDR3 has 15 residues. This CDR3 is CASSLRTGSNSPLHF. The DNA for the CDR3 is TGTGCCAGCAGCTTGCGGACAGGGTCGAATTCACCCCTCCACTTT.

The V gene is TRBV6-1, the J gene TRBJ1-4; no definite D call. CDR3 length equals 14 residues. Deletions cut 3 bases from V and 8 bases from J, with 13 bases between. Germline assignment: CDR1 MNHNS and CDR2 SASEGT. CDR3 protein: CASSDDLASEKLFF. In DNA form, the CDR3 reads TGTGCCAGCAGTGACGATCTGGCTAGCGAAAAACTGTTTTTT.

The chain employs TRBV7-9 and TRBJ2-1; a possible D gene is TRBD2 (5 bases). Germline V CDR1 and CDR2: SEHNR, FQNEAQ (reference sequence). Trimming stripped 2 bases from V and 5 bases from J, with 13 bases between. This CDR3 contains 15 residues. The CDR3 loop is CASSLLEGINNEQFF. The CDR3 DNA is TGTGCCAGCAGCTTATTAGAGGGAATTAACAATGAGCAGTTCTTC.

The sample holds many counts of this clonotype. The chain couples TRBV30 to TRBJ1-5; TRBD1 matches 9 bases. Losses at the gene ends were 4 bases for V and 3 bases for J; bases not matched to a gene: 7. The CDR3 totals 15 residues. CDR1 GTSNPN and CDR2 SVGIG come from the germline V gene (reference sequence). The CDR3 DNA follows: TGTGCCTGGACCGTAGGGACAGGGATCAATCAGCCCCAGCATTTT. Translated, it gives CAWTVGTGINQPQHF.